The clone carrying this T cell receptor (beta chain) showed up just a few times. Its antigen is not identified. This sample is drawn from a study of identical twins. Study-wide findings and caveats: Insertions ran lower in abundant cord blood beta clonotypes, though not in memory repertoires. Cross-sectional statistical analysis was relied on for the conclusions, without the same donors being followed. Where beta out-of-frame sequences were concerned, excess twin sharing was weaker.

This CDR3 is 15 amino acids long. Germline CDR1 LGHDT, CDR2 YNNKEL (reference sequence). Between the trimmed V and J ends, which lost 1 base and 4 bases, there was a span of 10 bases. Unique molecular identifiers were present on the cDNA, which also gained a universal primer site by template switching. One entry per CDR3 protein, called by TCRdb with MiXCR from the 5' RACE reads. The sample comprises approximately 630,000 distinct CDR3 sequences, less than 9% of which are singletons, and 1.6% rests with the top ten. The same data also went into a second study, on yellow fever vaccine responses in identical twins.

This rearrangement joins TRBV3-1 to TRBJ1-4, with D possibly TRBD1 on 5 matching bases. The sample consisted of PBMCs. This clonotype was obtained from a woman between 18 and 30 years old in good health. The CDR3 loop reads CASSQVGQGNEKLFF. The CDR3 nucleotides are TGTGCCAGCAGCCAAGTGGGGCAGGGTAATGAAAAACTGTTTTTT.